Below, 16 T cell receptor beta chains from the same sample are listed, as sequenced in a study of control samples from healthy donors and cancer patients (dated by TCRdb to the early 2020s). Library method: the immunoSEQ multiplex PCR assay. Held by TCRdb, this immuneACCESS table contains in-frame sequences only and omits some clones. Under half of the omission traces to an unresolved V gene where checked; the cause of the rest is unknown. Within this sample are about 160,000 clones, with just over 95% of them counted one time only. The top ten constitute about 0.94% of the sample. The specimen was blood. Source of these receptors: a woman in her twenties or thirties in good health.

This chain uses TRBV11-2 with TRBJ2-7, with D perhaps matching TRBD1 (6 bases). V lost 5 bases and J lost 4, with 12 bases in between. Germline values: CDR1 SGHAT, CDR2 FQNNGV. The CDR3 contains 13 residues. The CDR3 nucleotides are TGTGCCAGCAGCCGAGACAGGCCTTACGAGCAGTACTTC. Protein sequence: CASSRDRPYEQYF.

CDR3 protein: CAWNRIQLGTEAFF. The CDR3 DNA is TGTGCCTGGAATCGGATCCAATTGGGGACTGAAGCTTTCTTT. This sequence joins TRBV30 and TRBJ1-1; D gene unclear. Per germline, CDR1 GTSNPN and CDR2 SVGIG (reference sequence). The V end was cut by 4 bases, the J end by 5 bases, with 17 bases between. CDR3 length: 14 amino acids.

The chain combines TRBV18 with TRBJ1-3; D is ambiguous. This CDR3 spans 17 amino acids. In germline, CDR1 is KGHSH, CDR2 LQKENI. The V end lost 3 bases, the J end lost 4 bases, and 19 bases lay between the germline ends. The CDR3 DNA reads as TGTGCCAGCTCACCCACACCTGGCGCAGGCCGAGGAAACACCATATATTTT. This gives the protein CASSPTPGAGRGNTIYF.

V gene TRBV12-3 or TRBV12-4 combines with J gene TRBJ1-1; D is uncertain. CDR3 length: 13 amino acids. Trimming took off 3 bases at V and 5 bases at J, with 10 bases between the two ends. CDR3 coding DNA: TGTGCCAGCAGTTTTAACTCGAGGACTGAAGCTTTCTTT. Translating it yields CASSFNSRTEAFF.

This chain joins TRBV11-2 and TRBJ2-7; weak D call: TRBD2 (6 bases). V was cut by 6 bases and J by 0 bases, with 15 bases left in between. Germline lookup yields CDR1 SGHAT and CDR2 FQNNGV. This CDR3 contains 15 residues. CDR3 residues: CASRSVAGSSYEQYF. Here the CDR3 DNA reads TGTGCCAGCAGATCGGTGGCGGGGAGCTCCTACGAGCAGTACTTC. Together with reference TRBV11-2 and TRBJ2-7, the CDR3 gives the full variable domain: EAGVAQSPRYKIIEKRQSVAFWCNPISGHATLYWYQQILGQGPKLLIQFQNNGVVDDSQLPKDRFSAERLKGVDSTLKIQPAKLEDSAVYLCASRSVAGSSYEQYFGPGTRLTVT.

The rearrangement links TRBV2 to TRBJ2-1, with unresolved D. Deletions cut 9 bases from V and 6 bases from J, with 12 bases between. Germline CDR1 SNHLY, CDR2 FYNNEI. The CDR3 length is 12 residues. CDR3 coding DNA: TGTGCCAGATCGGTCTCCGTCAATGAGCAGTTCTTC. As protein: CARSVSVNEQFF.

The rearrangement joins TRBV14 to TRBJ1-3; D possibly corresponds to TRBD1 (5 bases). V lost 0 bases and J 0 bases, leaving 6 bases between the germline ends. Germline CDR1 reads SGHDN; CDR2 reads FVKESK. This CDR3 comprises 15 residues. CDR3 sequence: CASSQETVSGNTIYF. Here the CDR3 DNA reads TGTGCCAGCAGCCAAGAGACAGTCTCTGGAAACACCATATATTTT.

The chain couples TRBV9 to TRBJ2-1; D is perhaps TRBD2 (6 bases). The CDR3 has 15 amino acids. Germline V gene sequence: CDR1 SGDLS, CDR2 YYNGEE. Trimming left V 4 bases short and J 14 bases short, with 25 bases between. CDR3 region: CASSFRGDGAAREFF. As DNA, the CDR3 is TGTGCCAGCAGCTTTCGCGGGGACGGCGCGGCGCGGGAGTTCTTC.

The chain uses TRBV5-1 and TRBJ2-1; 8 nucleotides line up with TRBD1. CDR1 is SGHRS and CDR2 is YFSETQ in the germline V gene. This CDR3 is built from 16 residues. With V trimmed by 4 bases and J by 0 bases, 6 bases remained unmatched. CDR3 nucleotide sequence: TGCGCCAGCAGCCAAGACAGGGGACGCTCCTACAATGAGCAGTTCTTC. It codes for CASSQDRGRSYNEQFF.

This chain connects TRBV30 to TRBJ1-2; D is possibly TRBD1 (6 bases). CDR1 GTSNPN and CDR2 SVGIG come from the germline V gene (reference sequence). Trimming shortened V by 1 base and J by 3 bases, and 9 bases separated the two germline ends. The CDR3 extends over 13 amino acids. The CDR3, as DNA: TGTGCCTGGAGTGACAGGGAGGACTATGGCTACACCTTC. Amino acids: CAWSDREDYGYTF.

The chain recombines TRBV7-3 with TRBJ2-2; D is uncertain. Germline CDR1 SGHTA, CDR2 FQGTGA. This CDR3 spans 15 amino acids. The V end lost 2 bases, the J end lost 1 base, and 8 bases lay between the germline ends. The CDR3 spells CASSLGRMNTGELFF. DNA for the CDR3: TGTGCCAGCAGCTTAGGACGGATGAACACCGGGGAGCTGTTTTTT.

The genes are TRBV6-1 and TRBJ2-4; D gene ambiguous. Trimming pared 0 bases from V and 0 bases from J, leaving 6 bases between. This CDR3 spans 15 amino acids. Germline V CDR1 and CDR2: MNHNS, SASEGT. CDR3: CASSEAQIAKNIQYF. CDR3 in DNA: TGTGCCAGCAGTGAAGCTCAGATAGCCAAAAACATTCAGTACTTC.

V and J are TRBV4-1 and TRBJ2-1; D gene unclear. Germline CDR1 and CDR2: MGHRA and YSYEKL. V lost 2 bases to trimming and J lost 0 bases, with 8 bases between them. This CDR3 is 15 amino acids long. The CDR3 protein is CASSQWASSYNEQFF. The CDR3 DNA sequence: TGCGCCAGCAGCCAATGGGCGAGCTCCTACAATGAGCAGTTCTTC.

In this sample, this clone turned up once. This chain uses TRBV6-1 with TRBJ2-3, with 12 nucleotides matching TRBD2. CDR1 and CDR2 from the germline V gene are MNHNS and SASEGT. Losses at the gene ends were 0 bases for V and 1 base for J; bases not matched to a gene: 5. This CDR3 region has 18 residues. The CDR3 region has the DNA TGTGCCAGCAGTGAAGCGAGGACTAGCGGGATTGGCACAGATACGCAGTATTTT. It encodes CASSEARTSGIGTDTQYF.

The chain is built from TRBV30 and TRBJ2-3, with TRBD2 identical over 8 bases. This CDR3 has 15 residues. J gave up 0 bases and V 1 base, and 3 bases lay outside the gene matches. Germline V gene sequence: CDR1 GTSNPN, CDR2 SVGIG (reference sequence). The CDR3 DNA is TGTGCCTGGAGTGGGACTAGCCTAAGCACAGATACGCAGTATTTT. Protein product: CAWSGTSLSTDTQYF.

The J gene is TRBJ2-1, the V gene TRBV24-1; 9 bases fit TRBD1. Trimming cost V 4 bases and J 5 bases; bases outside gene matches: 8. The length of the CDR3 is 16 residues. CDR1 KGHDR and CDR2 SFDVKD come from the germline V gene. The CDR3 DNA reads TGTGCCACCAGTGAACCCCGGGACAGGGTTGACAATGAGCAGTTCTTC. Encoded protein: CATSEPRDRVDNEQFF.